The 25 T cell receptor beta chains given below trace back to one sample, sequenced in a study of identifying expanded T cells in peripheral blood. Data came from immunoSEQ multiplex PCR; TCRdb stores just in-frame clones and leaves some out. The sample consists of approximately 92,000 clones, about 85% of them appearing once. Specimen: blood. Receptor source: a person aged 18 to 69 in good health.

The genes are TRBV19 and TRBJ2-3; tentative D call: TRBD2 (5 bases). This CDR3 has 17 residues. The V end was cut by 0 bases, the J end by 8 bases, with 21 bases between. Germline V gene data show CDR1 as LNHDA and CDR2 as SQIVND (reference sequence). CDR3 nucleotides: TGTGCCAGTAGTATAGATCAAGGAGGAGGCGGGTCGGGTACGCAGTATTTT. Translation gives CASSIDQGGGGSGTQYF.

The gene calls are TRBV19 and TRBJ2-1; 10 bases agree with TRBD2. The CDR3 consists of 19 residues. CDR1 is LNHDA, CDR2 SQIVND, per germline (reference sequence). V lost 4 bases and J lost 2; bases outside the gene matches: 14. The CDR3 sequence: CASSNVERGGFFPYNEQFF. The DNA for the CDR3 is TGTGCCAGTAGTAATGTAGAGCGGGGGGGCTTCTTCCCCTACAATGAGCAGTTCTTC.

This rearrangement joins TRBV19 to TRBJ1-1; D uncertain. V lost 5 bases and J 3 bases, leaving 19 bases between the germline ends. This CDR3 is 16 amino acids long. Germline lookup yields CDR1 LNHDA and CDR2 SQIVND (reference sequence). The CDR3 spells CASSGRRVTLDTEAFF. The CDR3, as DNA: TGTGCCAGTAGTGGTAGGAGGGTGACACTGGACACTGAAGCTTTCTTT.

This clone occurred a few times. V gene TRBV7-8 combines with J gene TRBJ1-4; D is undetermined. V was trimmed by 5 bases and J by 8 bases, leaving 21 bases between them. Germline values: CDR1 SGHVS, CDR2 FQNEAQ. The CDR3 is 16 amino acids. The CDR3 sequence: CASSGYEFYRGEKLFF. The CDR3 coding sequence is TGTGCCAGCAGCGGTTATGAGTTCTACCGAGGAGAAAAACTGTTTTTT. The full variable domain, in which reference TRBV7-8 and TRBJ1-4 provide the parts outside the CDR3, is GAGVSQSPRYKVAKRGQDVALRCDPISGHVSLFWYQQALGQGPEFLTYFQNEAQLDKSGLPSDRFFAERPEGSVSTLKIQRTQQEDSAVYLCASSGYEFYRGEKLFFGSGTQLSVL.

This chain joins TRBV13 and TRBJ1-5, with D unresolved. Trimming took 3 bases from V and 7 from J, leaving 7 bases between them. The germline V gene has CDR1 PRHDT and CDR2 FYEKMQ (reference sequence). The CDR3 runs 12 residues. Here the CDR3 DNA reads TGTGCCAGCAGCTTTCGGGGACAGCCCCAGCATTTT. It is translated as CASSFRGQPQHF.

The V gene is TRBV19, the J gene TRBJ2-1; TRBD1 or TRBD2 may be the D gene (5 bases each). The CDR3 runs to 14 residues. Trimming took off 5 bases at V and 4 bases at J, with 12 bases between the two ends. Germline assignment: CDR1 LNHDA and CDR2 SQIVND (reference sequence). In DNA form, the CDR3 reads TGTGCCAGTAGTTTCGGGGCCTCGTACAATGAGCAGTTCTTC. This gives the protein CASSFGASYNEQFF.

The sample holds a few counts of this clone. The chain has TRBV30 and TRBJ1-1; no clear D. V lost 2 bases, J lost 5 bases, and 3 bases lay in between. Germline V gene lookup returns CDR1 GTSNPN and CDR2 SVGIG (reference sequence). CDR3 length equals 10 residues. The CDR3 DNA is TGTGCCTGGAGTAGGACTGAAGCTTTCTTT. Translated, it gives CAWSRTEAFF.

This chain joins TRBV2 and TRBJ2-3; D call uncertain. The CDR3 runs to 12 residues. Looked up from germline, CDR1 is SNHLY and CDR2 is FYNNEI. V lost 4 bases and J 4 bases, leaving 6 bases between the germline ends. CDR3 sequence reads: CASSASADTQYF. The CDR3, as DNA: TGTGCCAGCAGTGCTAGTGCAGATACGCAGTATTTT.

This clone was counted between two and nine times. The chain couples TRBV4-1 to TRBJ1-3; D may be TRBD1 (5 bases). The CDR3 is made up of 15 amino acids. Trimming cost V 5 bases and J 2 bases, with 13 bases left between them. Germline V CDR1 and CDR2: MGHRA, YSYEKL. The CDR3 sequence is CASSEGPWAGNTIYF. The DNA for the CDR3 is TGCGCCAGCAGCGAGGGACCGTGGGCTGGAAACACCATATATTTT.

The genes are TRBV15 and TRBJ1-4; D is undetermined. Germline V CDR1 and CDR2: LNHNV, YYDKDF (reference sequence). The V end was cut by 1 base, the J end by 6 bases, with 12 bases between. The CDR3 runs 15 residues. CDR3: CATSRGFGKYEKLFF. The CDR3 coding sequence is TGTGCCACCAGCAGAGGTTTCGGGAAGTATGAAAAACTGTTTTTT.

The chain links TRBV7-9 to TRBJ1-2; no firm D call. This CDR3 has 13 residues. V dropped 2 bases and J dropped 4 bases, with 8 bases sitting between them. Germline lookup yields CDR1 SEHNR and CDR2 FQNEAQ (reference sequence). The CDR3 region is CASSLLSGYGYTF. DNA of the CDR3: TGTGCCAGCAGCTTACTGTCAGGCTATGGCTACACCTTC.

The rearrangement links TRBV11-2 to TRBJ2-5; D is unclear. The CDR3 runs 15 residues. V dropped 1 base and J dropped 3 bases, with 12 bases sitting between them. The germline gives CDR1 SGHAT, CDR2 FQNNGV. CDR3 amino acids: CASSLANWSKETQYF. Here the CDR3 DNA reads TGTGCCAGCAGCTTAGCCAACTGGTCGAAAGAGACCCAGTACTTC.

For the CDR3, the DNA is TGTGCCTGGAGTCCATCGCGTTATAGCAATCAGCCCCAGCATTTT. Protein product: CAWSPSRYSNQPQHF. The chain uses TRBV30 and TRBJ1-5; D ambiguous. Germline CDR1 is GTSNPN and CDR2 is SVGIG (reference sequence). This CDR3 is built from 15 residues. The V and J ends lost 2 bases and 0 bases respectively, with 11 bases between them. Using reference TRBV30 and TRBJ1-5 for the parts outside the CDR3, the full variable domain is SQTIHQWPATLVQPVGSPLSLECTVEGTSNPNLYWYRQAAGRGLQLLFYSVGIGQISSEVPQNLSASRPQDRQFILSSKKLLLSDSGFYLCAWSPSRYSNQPQHFGDGTRLSIL.

CDR3 DNA: TGTGCCAGCAGCTTAGCTGGCACCATGCCCTACACCTTC. Amino acid sequence: CASSLAGTMPYTF. The chain carries TRBV7-9 and TRBJ1-2, with D hard to call. Germline CDR1 is SEHNR and CDR2 is FQNEAQ (reference sequence). Deletions cut 0 bases from V and 10 bases from J, with 12 bases between. The CDR3 has 13 amino acids.

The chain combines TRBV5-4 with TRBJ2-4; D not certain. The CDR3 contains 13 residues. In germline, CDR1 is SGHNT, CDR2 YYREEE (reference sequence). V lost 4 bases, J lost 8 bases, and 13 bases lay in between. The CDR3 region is CASSQTSSDIQYF. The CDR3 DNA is TGTGCCAGCAGCCAAACCTCGAGCGACATTCAGTACTTC.

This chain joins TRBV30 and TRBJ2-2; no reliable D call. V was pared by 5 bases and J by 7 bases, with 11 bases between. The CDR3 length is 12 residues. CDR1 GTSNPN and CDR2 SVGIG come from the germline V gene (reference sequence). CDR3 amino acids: CAWGGVGGELFF. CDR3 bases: TGTGCCTGGGGCGGCGTAGGCGGGGAGCTGTTTTTT.

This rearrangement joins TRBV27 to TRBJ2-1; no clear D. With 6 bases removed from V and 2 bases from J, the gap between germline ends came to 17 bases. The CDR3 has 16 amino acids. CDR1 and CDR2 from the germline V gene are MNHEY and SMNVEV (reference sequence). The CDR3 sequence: CASSPTRAYPYNEQFF. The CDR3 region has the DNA TGTGCCAGCAGCCCCACACGGGCTTACCCCTACAATGAGCAGTTCTTC.

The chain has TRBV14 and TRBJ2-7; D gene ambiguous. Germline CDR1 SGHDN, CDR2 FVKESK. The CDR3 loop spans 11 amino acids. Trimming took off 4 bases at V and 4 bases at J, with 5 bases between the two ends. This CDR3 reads CASSPYYEQYF. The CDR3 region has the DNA TGTGCCAGCAGCCCGTATTACGAGCAGTACTTC.

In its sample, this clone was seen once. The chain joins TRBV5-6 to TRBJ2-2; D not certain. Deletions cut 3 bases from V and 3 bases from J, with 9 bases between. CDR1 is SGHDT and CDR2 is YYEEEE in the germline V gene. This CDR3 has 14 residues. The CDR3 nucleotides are TGTGCCAGCAGCTACAGTGGGGACACCGGGGAGCTGTTTTTT. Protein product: CASSYSGDTGELFF. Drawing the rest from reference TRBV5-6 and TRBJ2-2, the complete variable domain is DAGVTQSPTHLIKTRGQQVTLRCSPKSGHDTVSWYQQALGQGPQFIFQYYEEEERQRGNFPDRFSGHQFPNYSSELNVNALLLGDSALYLCASSYSGDTGELFFGEGSRLTVL.

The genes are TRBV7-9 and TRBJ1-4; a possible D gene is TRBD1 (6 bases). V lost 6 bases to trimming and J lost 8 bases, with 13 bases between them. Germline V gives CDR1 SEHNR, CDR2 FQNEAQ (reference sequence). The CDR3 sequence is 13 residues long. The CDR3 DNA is TGTGCCAGCAGTAAACAGGGAGGCGAAAAACTGTTTTTT. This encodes CASSKQGGEKLFF.

The CDR3 reads CASSPGAKSNQPQHF. CDR3 in DNA: TGTGCCAGCAGCCCCGGAGCCAAAAGCAATCAGCCCCAGCATTTT. V is TRBV12-1 and J is TRBJ1-5. TRBV12-1 corresponds to a pseudogene. CDR3 size: 15 residues.

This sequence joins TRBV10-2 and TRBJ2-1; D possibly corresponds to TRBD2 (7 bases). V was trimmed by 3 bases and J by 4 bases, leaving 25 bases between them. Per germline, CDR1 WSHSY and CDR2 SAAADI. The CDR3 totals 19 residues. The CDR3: CASSDPRGGTLTTYNEQFF. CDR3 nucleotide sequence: TGCGCCAGCAGTGACCCGAGGGGGGGTACCCTAACCACGTACAATGAGCAGTTCTTC.

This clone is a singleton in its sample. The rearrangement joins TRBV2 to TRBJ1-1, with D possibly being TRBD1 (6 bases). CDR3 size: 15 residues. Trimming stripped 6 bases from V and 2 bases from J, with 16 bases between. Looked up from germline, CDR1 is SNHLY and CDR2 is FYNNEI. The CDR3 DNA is TGTGCCAGCAGAAAGACAGGCACTGAAAACACTGAAGCTTTCTTT. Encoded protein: CASRKTGTENTEAFF.

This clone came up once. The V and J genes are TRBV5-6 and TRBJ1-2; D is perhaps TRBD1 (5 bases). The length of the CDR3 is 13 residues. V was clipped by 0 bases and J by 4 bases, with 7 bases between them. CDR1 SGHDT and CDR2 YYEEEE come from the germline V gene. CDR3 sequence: CASSLGRGYGYTF. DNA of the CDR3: TGTGCCAGCAGCTTGGGGAGGGGCTATGGCTACACCTTC.

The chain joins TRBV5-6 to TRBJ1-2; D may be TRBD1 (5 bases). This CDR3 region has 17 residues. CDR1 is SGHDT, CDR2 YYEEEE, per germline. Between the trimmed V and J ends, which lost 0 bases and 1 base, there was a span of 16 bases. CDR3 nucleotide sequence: TGTGCCAGCAGCTTGGCTAGGACATGGAACGGTAACTATGGCTACACCTTC. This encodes CASSLARTWNGNYGYTF.